The next 7 T cell receptor beta chains were all read from a single sample in a study of shared clonotypes between healthy human individuals. Clones were read by immunoSEQ multiplex PCR, and TCRdb kept only the in-frame ones, dropping some. Among 110,000 or so clones listed, around two thirds were seen once. Sequences were obtained from memory CD8+ T cells sorted from blood. The sample's subset: CD45RO+ cells pooled with CCR7-negative TemRA cells. Receptors originate from a woman in her thirties in good health.

The rearrangement links TRBV2 to TRBJ2-1, with 8 nucleotides matching TRBD2. The V and J ends lost 6 bases and 7 bases, in that order; junction bases with no gene match: 8. Germline lookup yields CDR1 SNHLY and CDR2 FYNNEI. This CDR3 is built from 14 residues. This chain's CDR3 is CASSAGLVENEQFF. CDR3 nucleotides: TGTGCCAGCAGCGCGGGACTAGTTGAAAATGAGCAGTTCTTC.

This clone was observed at least ten times. The identical CDR3 is also encoded by other nucleotide sequences in the sample. This chain connects TRBV9 to TRBJ2-3; no clear D. Trimming pared 0 bases from V and 4 bases from J, leaving 9 bases between. Germline CDR1 is SGDLS and CDR2 is YYNGEE. CDR3 size: 14 residues. CDR3 DNA sequence: TGTGCCAGCAGCGTAGGGGGTGGGTCAGATACGCAGTATTTT. It is translated as CASSVGGGSDTQYF.

The chain recombines TRBV19 with TRBJ1-3; tentative D call: TRBD1 (5 bases). This CDR3 spans 14 amino acids. Germline-derived CDR1 and CDR2 are LNHDA and SQIVND (reference sequence). Trimming cost V 1 base and J 4 bases, with 8 bases left between them. This CDR3 reads CASSIGDSGNTIYF. The CDR3 DNA sequence: TGTGCCAGTAGTATAGGGGACTCCGGAAACACCATATATTTT.

In this sample, this clone turned up a few times. The chain has TRBV6-5 and TRBJ1-5; D unclear. Germline CDR1 and CDR2: MNHEY and SVGAGI. V was shortened by 5 bases and J by 4 bases, with 12 bases between the two germline ends. There are 14 residues in the CDR3. This CDR3 is CASSVADANQPQHF. The CDR3 DNA is TGTGCCAGCAGTGTCGCGGACGCGAATCAGCCCCAGCATTTT.

This clone was seen more than once but under ten times. The rearrangement uses TRBV4-1 and TRBJ2-7; tentatively, D is TRBD1 (6 bases). The CDR3 is 15 amino acids. Germline CDR1 and CDR2: MGHRA and YSYEKL. The ends were cut back, 3 bases at V and 7 bases at J, with 19 bases in the middle. CDR3 protein: CASSQLQGVRREQYF. The DNA for the CDR3 is TGCGCCAGCAGCCAGTTACAGGGTGTTCGGCGAGAGCAGTACTTC.

For this clone: With a far larger clone one base away, a read error is the likely cause. CDR3 sequence reads: CASSFDGNYEQYF. CDR3 in DNA: TGTGCCAGCAGCTTCGACGGAAACTACGAGCAGTACTTC. The rearrangement joins TRBV13 to TRBJ2-7; D is uncertain. Germline CDR1 reads PRHDT; CDR2 reads FYEKMQ (reference sequence). Trimming took off 3 bases at V and 3 bases at J, with 9 bases between the two ends. The length of the CDR3 is 13 residues.

The genes are TRBV25-1 and TRBJ1-5; a weak D match, TRBD1 (6 bases). The germline gives CDR1 MGHDK, CDR2 SYGVNS. V dropped 3 bases and J dropped 7 bases, with 16 bases sitting between them. The CDR3 has 15 residues. The CDR3 nucleotides are TGTGCCAGCAGTGAGAGTCAGGGGCGCGGCCAGCCCCAGCATTTT. Its protein product is CASSESQGRGQPQHF.